This TCR beta chain came from a study of early T cells in non-severe SARS-CoV-2 infection. As for the study in general: Sequenced material consisted of bulk RNA (from unsorted whole blood), and chains were unpaired. Study results and caveats: Reliance on VDJdb matching favored anti-spike CD8 responses; private and CD4 specificities were missed.

Unique molecular identifiers tagged individual cDNA molecules. TCRdb processed the 5' RACE reads anew with MiXCR; each CDR3 protein has one entry. Of around 77,000 distinct CDR3 sequences listed, around 10% are singletons. Germline CDR1 SGHTA, CDR2 FQGNSA. V lost 1 base to trimming and J lost 0 bases, with 10 bases between them. CDR3 size: 15 residues. This clonotype was counted between two and nine times. What it recognizes is unknown. This specimen consisted of whole blood, obtained at baseline. This chain uses TRBV7-2 with TRBJ2-7; no firm D call. The clonotype comes from an adult who was a healthcare worker with PCR-confirmed SARS-CoV-2 infection or an uninfected control (not recorded which). The donor label of this sample is uncertain. CDR3 nucleotides: TGTGCCAGCAGCTTAGATTTTTACAGCTCCTACGAGCAGTACTTC. This encodes CASSLDFYSSYEQYF. Using reference TRBV7-2 and TRBJ2-7 for the parts outside the CDR3, the full variable domain is GAGVSQSPSNKVTEKGKDVELRCDPISGHTALYWYRQSLGQGLEFLIYFQGNSAPDKSGLPSDRFSAERTGGSVSTLTIQRTQQEDSAVYLCASSLDFYSSYEQYFGPGTRLTVT.